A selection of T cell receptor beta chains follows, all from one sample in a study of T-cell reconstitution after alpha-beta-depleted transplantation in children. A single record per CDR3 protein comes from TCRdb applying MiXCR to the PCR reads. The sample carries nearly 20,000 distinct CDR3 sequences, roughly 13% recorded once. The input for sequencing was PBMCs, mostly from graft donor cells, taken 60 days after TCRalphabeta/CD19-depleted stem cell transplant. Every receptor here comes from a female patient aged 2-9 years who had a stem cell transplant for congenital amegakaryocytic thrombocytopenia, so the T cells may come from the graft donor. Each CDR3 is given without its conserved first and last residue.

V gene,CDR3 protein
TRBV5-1,ASSFGHQNTEAF
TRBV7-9,ASSPGHYNSPLH
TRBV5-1,ASSETTSGNTGELF
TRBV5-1,ASSLDGYEQY
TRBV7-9,ASSLYNRGWTDTQY
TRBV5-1,ASSSTNLAGSGNEQF
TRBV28,ATTRTGGPDEQY
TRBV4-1,ASSQESGTGRNQPQH
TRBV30,AWNMGMGSGNTIY
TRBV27,ASSFSGSRGYMNTEAF
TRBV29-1,SVSAGTGNSPLH
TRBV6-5,ASPPLAGSGGEQF
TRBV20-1,SARDAQRGGDEQF
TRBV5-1,ASSFSPSDTYGYT
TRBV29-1,SVAPQMNTEAF
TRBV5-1,ASSWVYGYSGNAIY
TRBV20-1,SAEGRGTTQY
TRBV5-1,ASSLMDEQF
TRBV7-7,ASSPGASTDTQY
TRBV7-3,ASSLSPGALTDTQY
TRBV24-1,ATSPARPYNEQF
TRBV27,ASSLLISGRAKTQY
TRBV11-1,ASSFLGTSGRSYNEQF
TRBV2,ASSARTSATGELF
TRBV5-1,ASTGTGEAF
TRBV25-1,ASSESTRDRGYEQY
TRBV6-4,ASSEIGRTGNEQF
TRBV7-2,ASSLVAGTPDTQY
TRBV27,ASSPTPVLSEQF
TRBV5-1,ASSGGLAYNEQF
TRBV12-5,ASADWGSSYNEQF
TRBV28,ASSFVSSPLH
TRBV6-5,ASTRDPNTEAF
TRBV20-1,SAVQGANTEAF
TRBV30,AWSLSYEQY
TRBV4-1,ASSQVTYNEQF
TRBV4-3,ASRLAGGGDEQF
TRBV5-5,ASSLTFEGPPEAF
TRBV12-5,ASGLVRHEQF
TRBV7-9,ASSPGGIDTQY
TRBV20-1,SASRVREGAEQY
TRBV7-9,ASSLDASDNEQF
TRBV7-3,ASSLRSSGTDTQY
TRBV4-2,ASSQAGYETQY
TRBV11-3,ASSARVYNEQF
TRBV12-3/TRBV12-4,ASSLWRDGYEQY